Shown below are 28 T cell receptor beta chains from a single sample sequenced in a study of graft-versus-host responses after intestinal transplantation (dated by TCRdb to about 2021). The library relied on the immunoSEQ multiplex PCR assay. TCRdb re-hosts the immuneACCESS table, in-frame sequences only. Its copies lack some clones; in the studies checked, an unresolved V gene accounts for under half of them, and the cause for the rest is not known. Across this sample there are about 40,000 clones, with nearly 90% seen only once. The biggest ten clones account for roughly 6.6% of the sample. Material: PBMCs, obtained approximately 270 days after transplant. The receptors here all came from a human patient who received an intestinal transplant, so some T cells may come from the graft donor.

V and J are TRBV25-1 and TRBJ2-5; D gene ambiguous. The J call could be wrong; TRBJ2-7 is a better fit for the DNA end. CDR1 MGHDK and CDR2 SYGVNS come from the germline V gene. The CDR3 runs 11 residues. The CDR3 DNA reads TGTGCCAGCGCCGACACCTACGAGCAGTACTTC. This sequence encodes CASADTYEQYF.

V gene TRBV30 combines with J gene TRBJ1-2; D is unclear. Per germline, CDR1 GTSNPN and CDR2 SVGIG (reference sequence). V lost 1 base and J lost 8, with 11 bases in between. This CDR3 spans 12 amino acids. The CDR3 nucleotides read TGTGCCTGGAGTGCCACCGTAGGAGGCTACACCTTC. This encodes CAWSATVGGYTF.

V gene TRBV7-9 combines with J gene TRBJ2-7; D call uncertain. The CDR3 has 15 residues. The V gene lost 4 bases and the J gene lost 0 bases, with 13 bases spanning the gap. CDR1 and CDR2 from the germline V gene are SEHNR and FQNEAQ (reference sequence). The CDR3 region is CASSSAGSYSYEQYF. The CDR3 nucleotides read TGTGCCAGCAGCTCCGCCGGGTCGTACTCCTACGAGCAGTACTTC.

A single count supports this clone. The chain carries TRBV29-1 and TRBJ1-2, with D tentatively TRBD1 (5 bases). The CDR3 length is 15 residues. Germline assignment: CDR1 SQVTM and CDR2 ANQGSEA. The ends were cut back, 5 bases at V and 2 bases at J, with 18 bases in the middle. In nucleotides, the CDR3 is TGCAGCGTTCAACCCCAGCAGGGTGGAAACTATGGCTACACCTTC. Translation: CSVQPQQGGNYGYTF.

V usage is TRBV7-9 and J usage is TRBJ2-1; 8 bases agree with TRBD2. J lost 2 bases, V lost 6 bases, and 6 bases had no gene match. CDR1 is SEHNR and CDR2 is FQNEAQ in the germline V gene (reference sequence). The CDR3 loop spans 15 amino acids. CDR3 coding DNA: TGTGCCAGCAGACCTGGGACTAGACCCTACAATGAGCAGTTCTTC. It specifies CASRPGTRPYNEQFF.

A single count supports this clone. The chain combines TRBV6-5 with TRBJ2-2; TRBD2 aligns across 7 bases. The J segment lost 7 bases and the V segment lost 4 bases, leaving 9 bases of the junction unmatched. This CDR3 is built from 15 residues. CDR1 is MNHEY, CDR2 SVGAGI, per germline. This CDR3 reads CASSFVQRGGGELFF. The DNA of the CDR3 is TGTGCCAGCAGTTTCGTACAGCGGGGCGGCGGGGAGCTGTTTTTT.

The V call is TRBV5-1, the J call TRBJ1-2; D not certain. This CDR3 region has 13 residues. The V gene lost 4 bases and the J gene lost 2 bases, with 9 bases spanning the gap. CDR1 SGHRS and CDR2 YFSETQ come from the germline V gene. CDR3 nucleotide sequence: TGCGCCAGCAGCCCTCGAATCAACTATGGCTACACCTTC. Its protein is CASSPRINYGYTF. Combining the CDR3 with reference TRBV5-1 and TRBJ1-2 gives the whole variable domain KAGVTQTPRYLIKTRGQQVTLSCSPISGHRSVSWYQQTPGQGLQFLFEYFSETQRNKGNFPGRFSGRQFSNSRSEMNVSTLELGDSALYLCASSPRINYGYTFGSGTRLTVV.

The J gene is TRBJ2-1, the V gene TRBV2; D not resolved. CDR1 and CDR2 from the germline V gene are SNHLY and FYNNEI. V lost 6 bases and J 12 bases, leaving 15 bases between the germline ends. The CDR3 runs 12 residues. The CDR3 DNA sequence: TGTGCCAGCAGAGATGGATCTCCGGGGCAGTTCTTC. Protein sequence: CASRDGSPGQFF.

As DNA, the CDR3 is TGCGCCAGCAGTGAGATGAACACTGAAGCTTTCTTT. As protein: CASSEMNTEAFF. The chain joins TRBV10-2 to TRBJ1-1, with unresolved D. Germline CDR1 WSHSY, CDR2 SAAADI. This CDR3 spans 12 amino acids. Trimming cost V 2 bases and J 0 bases, with 1 base left between them.

V usage is TRBV4-2 and J usage is TRBJ1-2; no firm D call. This CDR3 spans 15 amino acids. Trimming removed 1 base at V and 4 bases at J, with 13 bases between. Germline loops: CDR1 LGHNA, CDR2 YNFKEQ. CDR3 nucleotide sequence: TGTGCCAGCAGCCAAGGTAGATCGGCCCTCTATGGCTACACCTTC. Its translation: CASSQGRSALYGYTF.

V gene TRBV6-5 combines with J gene TRBJ1-3; unclear D gene. This CDR3 is 15 amino acids long. V was trimmed by 2 bases and J by 0 bases, leaving 8 bases between them. Per germline, CDR1 MNHEY and CDR2 SVGAGI. The CDR3 region has the DNA TGTGCCAGCAGTTACCTGGCGAACTCTGGAAACACCATATATTTT. Amino acids: CASSYLANSGNTIYF.

The chain recombines TRBV5-1 with TRBJ2-1; D uncertain. From germline, CDR1 is SGHRS and CDR2 YFSETQ. Trimming stripped 2 bases from V and 7 bases from J, with 4 bases between. This CDR3 is 11 amino acids long. This CDR3 reads CASSFGNEQFF. The CDR3 region has the DNA TGCGCCAGCAGCTTCGGGAATGAGCAGTTCTTC.

This chain joins TRBV6-6 and TRBJ1-5; D is perhaps TRBD1 (5 bases). With 2 bases removed from V and 7 bases from J, the gap between germline ends came to 12 bases. Germline loops: CDR1 MNHNY, CDR2 SVGAGI (reference sequence). The CDR3 loop spans 14 amino acids. CDR3 residues: CASSYIQGGQPQHF. CDR3 sequence (DNA): TGTGCCAGCAGTTACATCCAGGGAGGACAGCCCCAGCATTTT.

This clone was observed a few times. V and J are TRBV6-4 and TRBJ2-3; 12 bases are a match to TRBD2. This CDR3 is built from 14 residues. Germline V gene lookup returns CDR1 MRHNA and CDR2 SNTAGT. The trim removed 4 bases at V and 4 bases at J, leaving 0 bases unmatched. The DNA for the CDR3 is TGTGCCAGCAGTGCTAGCGGGGGGGCAGATACGCAGTATTTT. It encodes CASSASGGADTQYF.

This chain joins TRBV11-2 and TRBJ2-7, with 8 nucleotides matching TRBD1. Germline V gene sequence: CDR1 SGHAT, CDR2 FQNNGV. The V gene end was trimmed by 2 bases and the J gene end by 1 base; junction bases not matched to a gene: 4. This CDR3 contains 15 residues. CDR3 DNA: TGTGCCAGCAGCTTACCCGGGGACAGGTCCTACGAGCAGTACTTC. Amino acid sequence: CASSLPGDRSYEQYF.

The chain couples TRBV18 to TRBJ1-5, with a tentative D call TRBD1 (5 bases). In germline, CDR1 is KGHSH, CDR2 LQKENI. Trimming stripped 3 bases from V and 7 bases from J, with 16 bases between. The CDR3 contains 15 residues. The CDR3 coding sequence is TGTGCCAGCTCACCGGGGGAAGTCTCAGGACAGCCCCAGCATTTT. This gives the protein CASSPGEVSGQPQHF.

The V call is TRBV7-6, the J call TRBJ2-1, with D unclear. Germline assignment: CDR1 SGHVS and CDR2 FNYEAQ. V lost 0 bases, J lost 7 bases, and 4 bases lay in between. This CDR3 is built from 12 residues. This CDR3 reads CASSLAQNEQFF. Written as DNA, the CDR3 is TGTGCCAGCAGCTTAGCACAGAATGAGCAGTTCTTC.

This chain connects TRBV19 to TRBJ2-1; possibly TRBD2 for D (7 bases). This CDR3 has 16 residues. The germline V gene has CDR1 LNHDA and CDR2 SQIVND (reference sequence). The germline V and J ends were trimmed by 0 bases and 6 bases, with 15 bases remaining between them. DNA for the CDR3: TGTGCCAGTAGTATAGATCTATGGGGGGGCCGCAATGAGCAGTTCTTC. Protein sequence: CASSIDLWGGRNEQFF. The full variable domain, with the rest looked up from reference TRBV19 and TRBJ2-1, is DGGITQSPKYLFRKEGQNVTLSCEQNLNHDAMYWYRQDPGQGLRLIYYSQIVNDFQKGDIAEGYSVSREKKESFPLTVTSAQKNPTAFYLCASSIDLWGGRNEQFFGPGTRLTVL.

This chain links TRBV7-9 with TRBJ2-3; 9 bases are a match to TRBD2. Trimming cost V 6 bases and J 2 bases; bases outside gene matches: 9. The germline V gene encodes CDR1 SEHNR and CDR2 FQNEAQ (reference sequence). CDR3 length equals 16 residues. Here the CDR3 DNA reads TGTGCCAGCAGGAATTTAGCGGGGGCACACACAGATACGCAGTATTTT. This encodes CASRNLAGAHTDTQYF.

The chain is built from TRBV4-2 and TRBJ1-2; D is unresolved. Germline CDR1 is LGHNA and CDR2 is YNFKEQ. The V and J ends lost 0 bases and 5 bases respectively, with 13 bases between them. CDR3 length: 15 residues. Here the CDR3 reads CASSQEGNGGYGYTF. CDR3 nucleotides: TGTGCCAGCAGCCAAGAAGGGAACGGCGGGTATGGCTACACCTTC.

V is TRBV4-1 and J is TRBJ2-5; maybe TRBD1 (5 bases). This CDR3 is built from 15 residues. V lost 3 bases and J 5 bases, leaving 16 bases between the germline ends. Per germline, CDR1 MGHRA and CDR2 YSYEKL. This chain's CDR3 is CASSHPSQGRETQYF. CDR3 sequence (DNA): TGCGCCAGCAGCCACCCGTCCCAGGGCAGGGAGACCCAGTACTTC.

The V call is TRBV19, the J call TRBJ1-1; D possibly corresponds to TRBD1 (5 bases). CDR3 length: 14 residues. From germline, CDR1 is LNHDA and CDR2 SQIVND (reference sequence). V dropped 10 bases and J dropped 1 base, with 16 bases sitting between them. CDR3 sequence (DNA): TGTGCCACCCGATGGGGGACCCCGAACACTGAAGCTTTCTTT. Residues: CATRWGTPNTEAFF.

In DNA form, the CDR3 reads TGTGCCAGCAGTTATCGGACCTCCTCTGGTAATCAGCCCCAGCATTTT. It codes for CASSYRTSSGNQPQHF. The genes are TRBV6-6 and TRBJ1-5, with D hard to call. From germline, CDR1 is MNHNY and CDR2 SVGAGI (reference sequence). This CDR3 contains 16 residues. Trimming removed 3 bases at V and 4 bases at J, with 16 bases between.

The chain links TRBV4-1 to TRBJ2-1; D is possibly TRBD1 (6 bases). The length of the CDR3 is 13 residues. V was cut by 8 bases and J by 3 bases, with 11 bases left in between. CDR1 MGHRA and CDR2 YSYEKL come from the germline V gene. The CDR3 coding sequence is TGCGCCAGCTCAGGGGCGGTCTACAATGAGCAGTTCTTC. Encoded protein: CASSGAVYNEQFF.

The chain has TRBV19 and TRBJ1-3; 12 bases fit TRBD1. This CDR3 region has 16 residues. Germline V gives CDR1 LNHDA, CDR2 SQIVND (reference sequence). V trimming: 3 bases; J trimming: 4 bases; junction bases outside the gene matches: 4. The CDR3 loop is CASSMGQGASGNTIYF. CDR3 DNA: TGTGCCAGTAGTATGGGACAGGGGGCTAGCGGAAACACCATATATTTT.

This chain connects TRBV6-6 to TRBJ2-4; a weak D match, TRBD2 (5 bases). The CDR3 runs to 13 residues. Germline lookup yields CDR1 MNHNY and CDR2 SVGAGI (reference sequence). V gave up 0 bases and J gave up 13 bases, with 13 bases separating them. For the CDR3, the DNA is TGTGCCAGCAGTTACTCGGGCTGGGAGAAGCAGTACTTC. This encodes CASSYSGWEKQYF.

The chain couples TRBV9 to TRBJ2-2; D is uncertain. CDR3 size: 18 residues. The V end lost 0 bases, the J end lost 4 bases, and 19 bases lay between the germline ends. The germline V gene has CDR1 SGDLS and CDR2 YYNGEE. CDR3 amino acids: CASSVVRRGARRTGELFF. CDR3 sequence (DNA): TGTGCCAGCAGCGTAGTTCGTCGAGGTGCGAGGCGCACCGGGGAGCTGTTTTTT.

Concerning this clone itself: Sequence at one end of the junction differs from germline and may be a read error. The chain couples TRBV27 to TRBJ2-1; 10 bases agree with TRBD2. The CDR3 contains 13 residues. CDR1 MNHEY and CDR2 SMNVEV come from the germline V gene (reference sequence). The CDR3 sequence: CACSGGENNEQFF. In DNA form, the CDR3 reads TGTGCCTGCAGCGGGGGGGAAAACAATGAGCAGTTCTTC.